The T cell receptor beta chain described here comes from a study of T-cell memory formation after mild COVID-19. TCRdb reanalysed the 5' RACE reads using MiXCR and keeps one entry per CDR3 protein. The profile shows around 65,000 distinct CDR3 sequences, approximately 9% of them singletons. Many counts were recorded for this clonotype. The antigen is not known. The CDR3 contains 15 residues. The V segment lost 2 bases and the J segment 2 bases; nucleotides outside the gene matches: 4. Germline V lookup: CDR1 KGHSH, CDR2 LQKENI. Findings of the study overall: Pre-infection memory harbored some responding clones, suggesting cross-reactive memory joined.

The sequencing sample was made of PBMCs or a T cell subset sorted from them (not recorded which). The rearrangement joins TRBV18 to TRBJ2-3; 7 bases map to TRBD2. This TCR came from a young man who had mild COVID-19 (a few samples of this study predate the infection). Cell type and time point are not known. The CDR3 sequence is CASSPISGVTDTQYF. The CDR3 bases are TGTGCCAGCTCACCAATAAGCGGGGTCACAGATACGCAGTATTTT.